These 31 T cell receptor beta chains came from one sample sequenced in a study of blood T cell repertoires in COVID-19. The assay was immunoSEQ multiplex PCR, and TCRdb's table has in-frame clones only and misses some. The data hold about 220,000 clones, with about 79% observed a single time. Input material: PBMCs or T cells enriched from blood (not recorded which). These receptors all come from a woman aged 40 to 50 with acute COVID-19.

The chain joins TRBV3-1 (or the pseudogene TRBV3-2) to TRBJ2-7; perhaps TRBD2 as D (6 bases). Germline values: CDR1 LGHDT, CDR2 YNNKEL (reference sequence). The CDR3 is 15 residues long. Trimming left V 1 base short and J 4 bases short, with 14 bases between. CDR3 DNA: TGTGCCAGCAGCCAAGCCACGGGGGACTGGTACGAGCAGTACTTC. Protein product: CASSQATGDWYEQYF.

This clone was seen more than once but under ten times. J is TRBJ2-7 and V is TRBV11-2, with D possibly matching TRBD1 (6 bases). Looked up from germline, CDR1 is SGHAT and CDR2 is FQNNGV. V was pared by 1 base and J by 0 bases, with 13 bases between. This CDR3 spans 16 amino acids. This CDR3 reads CASSLATGKVSYEQYF. The CDR3 DNA reads TGTGCCAGCAGCTTAGCTACAGGGAAGGTCTCCTACGAGCAGTACTTC.

This chain uses TRBV7-3 with TRBJ1-4, with D uncertain. The CDR3 has 15 amino acids. From germline, CDR1 is SGHTA and CDR2 FQGTGA. Trimming cost V 5 bases and J 12 bases, with 22 bases left between them. The CDR3 DNA sequence: TGTGCCAGCAGCACGGCGTCTCAACCAGCGGTAGAACTGTTTTTT. Encoded protein: CASSTASQPAVELFF.

The rearrangement joins TRBV7-9 to TRBJ1-2; D is perhaps TRBD1 (5 bases). There are 13 residues in the CDR3. Looked up from germline, CDR1 is SEHNR and CDR2 is FQNEAQ (reference sequence). V lost 1 base, J lost 5 bases, and 8 bases lay in between. The CDR3 sequence: CASSLGQGYGYTF. Here the CDR3 DNA reads TGTGCCAGCAGCTTAGGGCAGGGTTATGGCTACACCTTC.

The chain links TRBV5-1 to TRBJ2-3; TRBD2 aligns across 13 bases. CDR1 and CDR2 (germline): SGHRS, YFSETQ. The CDR3 loop spans 19 amino acids. Trimming cost V 0 bases and J 3 bases; bases outside gene matches: 10. CDR3 amino acids: CASSLALTSGGAGTDTQYF. CDR3 nucleotide sequence: TGCGCCAGCAGCTTGGCTCTCACTAGCGGGGGGGCCGGTACAGATACGCAGTATTTT.

This rearrangement joins TRBV15 to TRBJ2-7; 12 nucleotides agree with TRBD2. Per germline, CDR1 LNHNV and CDR2 YYDKDF (reference sequence). This CDR3 comprises 16 residues. The V gene end was trimmed by 1 base and the J gene end by 6 bases; junction bases not matched to a gene: 7. The CDR3 DNA follows: TGTGCCACCAGCAGAGTTCCTAGCGGGGGGGCCGTCGAGCAGTACTTC. Translation gives CATSRVPSGGAVEQYF.

The chain combines TRBV6-2 or TRBV6-3 with TRBJ1-4; D gene uncertain. This CDR3 comprises 14 residues. Germline lookup yields CDR1 MNHEY and CDR2 SVGEGT. The V end was cut by 6 bases, the J end by 2 bases, with 10 bases between. The CDR3 protein is CASSQTRTNEKLFF. DNA for the CDR3: TGTGCCAGCAGCCAGACGAGGACTAATGAAAAACTGTTTTTT.

The table lists this clone with a few counts. The CDR3: CASSLGLAYGYTF. In nucleotides, the CDR3 is TGTGCCAGCAGTTTAGGGCTCGCCTATGGCTACACCTTC. The chain employs TRBV12-3 or TRBV12-4 and TRBJ1-2; unclear D gene. V lost 1 base to trimming and J lost 4 bases, with 7 bases between them. This CDR3 spans 13 amino acids.

The V call is TRBV29-1, the J call TRBJ1-6, with D maybe TRBD1 (5 bases). The CDR3 totals 13 residues. CDR1 is SQVTM and CDR2 is ANQGSEA in the germline V gene. The V and J ends lost 4 bases and 6 bases respectively, with 10 bases between them. In DNA form, the CDR3 reads TGCAGCGTTGGGGGGGGTCTTAATTCACCCCTCCACTTT. Residues: CSVGGGLNSPLHF.

The CDR3 sequence is CASSPTPGRVAGYTF. The CDR3 DNA reads as TGTGCCAGCAGCCCGACCCCGGGCAGGGTGGCTGGCTACACCTTC. The chain carries TRBV3-1 (or the pseudogene TRBV3-2) and TRBJ1-2, with D possibly matching TRBD1 (5 bases). Trimming removed 4 bases at V and 7 bases at J, with 19 bases between. The CDR3 is made up of 15 amino acids. Looked up from germline, CDR1 is LGHDT and CDR2 is YNNKEL (reference sequence).

The chain links TRBV5-1 to TRBJ1-4; 9 bases match TRBD1. Trimming cost V 1 base and J 2 bases; bases outside gene matches: 0. The CDR3 spans 15 residues. Germline V gene sequence: CDR1 SGHRS, CDR2 YFSETQ. DNA of the CDR3: TGCGCCAGCAGCTTGACAGGGGGCACTAATGAAAAACTGTTTTTT. Residues: CASSLTGGTNEKLFF.

CDR3 in amino acids: CASSELNRGTSPKLFF. The CDR3, as DNA: TGTGCCAGCAGTGAGCTTAACAGGGGGACGTCTCCAAAACTGTTTTTT. The genes are TRBV6-1 and TRBJ1-4; 8 bases match TRBD1. V lost 3 bases and J lost 10; bases outside the gene matches: 13. The germline V gene encodes CDR1 MNHNS and CDR2 SASEGT. This CDR3 comprises 16 residues.

This rearrangement joins TRBV19 to TRBJ1-6, with D maybe TRBD1 (6 bases). CDR1 is LNHDA, CDR2 SQIVND, per germline (reference sequence). V lost 3 bases and J 3 bases, leaving 9 bases between the germline ends. CDR3 length: 15 residues. The CDR3 DNA is TGTGCCAGTAGTATCGGACAGCTCTATAATTCACCCCTCCACTTT. This gives the protein CASSIGQLYNSPLHF.

This chain links TRBV6-1 with TRBJ2-2, with D possibly TRBD2 on 6 matching bases. The CDR3 runs to 16 residues. Germline CDR1 reads MNHNS; CDR2 reads SASEGT. Trimming left V 2 bases short and J 2 bases short, with 12 bases between. CDR3 in amino acids: CASSEQGSGNTGELFF. The CDR3 nucleotides read TGTGCCAGCAGTGAACAAGGTAGCGGAAACACCGGGGAGCTGTTTTTT.

This clone was seen more than once but under ten times. This chain joins TRBV7-8 and TRBJ1-1, with D uncertain. V gave up 2 bases and J gave up 2 bases, with 6 bases separating them. The CDR3 runs to 13 residues. In germline, CDR1 is SGHVS, CDR2 FQNEAQ. The CDR3 loop is CASSLNYNTEAFF. Here the CDR3 DNA reads TGTGCCAGCAGCTTAAACTATAACACTGAAGCTTTCTTT. The full variable domain, in which reference TRBV7-8 and TRBJ1-1 provide the parts outside the CDR3, is GAGVSQSPRYKVAKRGQDVALRCDPISGHVSLFWYQQALGQGPEFLTYFQNEAQLDKSGLPSDRFFAERPEGSVSTLKIQRTQQEDSAVYLCASSLNYNTEAFFGQGTRLTVV.

The chain combines TRBV24-1 with TRBJ2-1, with 12 nucleotides matching TRBD1. Germline V CDR1 and CDR2: KGHDR, SFDVKD. V lost 6 bases, J lost 9 bases, and 11 bases stayed unmatched. The CDR3 extends over 16 amino acids. The CDR3 reads CATSSPPGQGAGEQFF. CDR3 sequence (DNA): TGTGCCACCAGTAGTCCGCCGGGACAGGGGGCCGGTGAGCAGTTCTTC.

The rearrangement joins TRBV4-3 to TRBJ2-7, with TRBD1 as a possible D gene (6 bases). The V end lost 5 bases, the J end lost 7 bases, and 18 bases lay between the germline ends. In germline, CDR1 is LGHNA, CDR2 YSLEER. This CDR3 has 14 amino acids. This chain's CDR3 is CASSKSGHLPEQYF. CDR3 coding DNA: TGCGCCAGCAGCAAATCGGGACACCTCCCGGAGCAGTACTTC.

This clone was seen a single time. The chain employs TRBV18 and TRBJ2-4; no definite D call. Germline V lookup: CDR1 KGHSH, CDR2 LQKENI. Trimming removed 0 bases from V and 1 base from J, with 10 bases in between. This CDR3 is 16 amino acids long. CDR3 nucleotide sequence: TGTGCCAGCTCACCACCGAACGACTGGGCCAAAAACATTCAGTACTTC. As protein: CASSPPNDWAKNIQYF.

This clone appeared a few times. The rearrangement links TRBV6-4 to TRBJ2-2, with 11 bases matching TRBD1. The germline V gene encodes CDR1 MRHNA and CDR2 SNTAGT. The junction had 2 bases not matched to a gene; V was cut back by 2 bases and J by 6 bases. CDR3 length: 15 amino acids. CDR3 in DNA: TGTGCCAGCAGTGACGGGACAGGGGGACCCGGGGAGCTGTTTTTT. Its protein product is CASSDGTGGPGELFF.

V gene TRBV7-9 combines with J gene TRBJ1-2, with no clear D. The ends were cut back, 3 bases at V and 4 bases at J, with 9 bases in the middle. Germline V gene lookup returns CDR1 SEHNR and CDR2 FQNEAQ (reference sequence). The CDR3 consists of 13 residues. CDR3 coding DNA: TGTGCCAGCAGCTTGGAGGGAATCTATGGCTACACCTTC. Translated, it gives CASSLEGIYGYTF.

J is TRBJ2-2 and V is TRBV11-2, with D tentatively TRBD2 (6 bases). The V gene's germline CDR1 is SGHAT and CDR2 FQNNGV. The germline V and J ends were trimmed by 5 bases and 5 bases, with 18 bases remaining between them. The CDR3 covers 16 residues. The CDR3 reads CASSRGSGAGTGELFF. The CDR3 DNA follows: TGTGCCAGCAGCCGAGGCAGTGGGGCGGGAACCGGGGAGCTGTTTTTT. The full variable domain, its missing parts supplied by reference TRBV11-2 and TRBJ2-2, is EAGVAQSPRYKIIEKRQSVAFWCNPISGHATLYWYQQILGQGPKLLIQFQNNGVVDDSQLPKDRFSAERLKGVDSTLKIQPAKLEDSAVYLCASSRGSGAGTGELFFGEGSRLTVL.

The V gene is TRBV5-4, the J gene TRBJ2-7; a weak D match, TRBD1 (5 bases). Trimming took off 1 base at V and 2 bases at J, with 7 bases between the two ends. The CDR3 loop spans 13 amino acids. CDR1 is SGHNT, CDR2 YYREEE, per germline (reference sequence). The CDR3 bases are TGTGCCAGCAGCTTGAAAGGGGCCTACGAGCAGTACTTC. Translated, it gives CASSLKGAYEQYF.

Regarding this clone: Other DNA variants within this sample encode the same CDR3. The chain uses TRBV30 and TRBJ1-5; tentative D call: TRBD1 (5 bases). This CDR3 comprises 13 residues. The germline V and J ends were trimmed by 2 bases and 6 bases, with 11 bases remaining between them. Germline V gene lookup returns CDR1 GTSNPN and CDR2 SVGIG (reference sequence). CDR3 protein: CAWSQGAGQPQHF. CDR3 DNA sequence: TGTGCCTGGAGTCAAGGGGCTGGTCAGCCCCAGCATTTT.

CDR3 coding DNA: TGTGCCAGCAGTTTATGGGCTAGCGGGAGTGGGTACGAGCAGTACTTC. Residues: CASSLWASGSGYEQYF. The chain has TRBV28 and TRBJ2-7; 10 positions match TRBD2. CDR3 length: 16 amino acids. The germline gives CDR1 MDHEN, CDR2 SYDVKM. The V and J ends lost 0 bases and 4 bases, in that order; junction bases with no gene match: 6.

This chain uses TRBV29-1 with TRBJ2-1, with D possibly being TRBD2 (7 bases). V dropped 2 bases and J dropped 6 bases, with 14 bases sitting between them. This CDR3 comprises 14 residues. Germline V gives CDR1 SQVTM, CDR2 ANQGSEA. As DNA, the CDR3 is TGCAGCGTTGAATCGCCGGGGGGCTTCAATGAGCAGTTCTTC. Encoded protein: CSVESPGGFNEQFF.

This clone was detected a few times. The chain employs TRBV18 and TRBJ1-1; D is possibly TRBD1 (6 bases). CDR1 and CDR2 (germline): KGHSH, LQKENI. The CDR3 has 15 amino acids. The germline V and J ends were trimmed by 4 bases and 1 base, with 13 bases remaining between them. CDR3 nucleotide sequence: TGTGCCAGCTCACGTGATGGGGGCAGGAACACTGAAGCTTTCTTT. It codes for CASSRDGGRNTEAFF.

This chain joins TRBV5-6 and TRBJ1-2; TRBD1 matches at 7 bases. The CDR3 has 13 amino acids. Germline V gene data show CDR1 as SGHDT and CDR2 as YYEEEE. V shed 3 bases and J 7 bases; nucleotides not matched to a gene: 6. The CDR3 sequence is CASSYDRAAGYTF. In nucleotides, the CDR3 is TGTGCCAGCAGCTATGACAGGGCGGCTGGCTACACCTTC.

In DNA, the CDR3 is TGTGCCTGGACCTATCTTGCGGGAGGCTACACCTTC. This sequence encodes CAWTYLAGGYTF. The chain is built from TRBV30 and TRBJ1-2; D uncertain. This CDR3 spans 12 amino acids. Trimming cost V 4 bases and J 8 bases, with 14 bases left between them. The germline gives CDR1 GTSNPN, CDR2 SVGIG (reference sequence).

The CDR3 loop reads CATQGSGISPLHF. CDR3 in DNA: TGTGCCACGCAGGGGTCCGGAATTTCACCCCTCCACTTT. The genes are TRBV19 and TRBJ1-6; a possible D gene is TRBD1 (6 bases). The CDR3 covers 13 residues. Germline CDR1 reads LNHDA; CDR2 reads SQIVND (reference sequence). V lost 10 bases, J lost 9 bases, and 16 bases lay in between.

The V and J genes are TRBV28 and TRBJ2-5, with D perhaps matching TRBD2 (6 bases). The germline V and J ends were trimmed by 3 bases and 3 bases, with 14 bases remaining between them. This CDR3 has 15 amino acids. From germline, CDR1 is MDHEN and CDR2 SYDVKM. This CDR3 is CASSFGRGYEETQYF. For the CDR3, the DNA is TGTGCCAGCAGTTTCGGGCGGGGCTATGAAGAGACCCAGTACTTC.

This clone was counted between two and nine times. This rearrangement joins TRBV7-9 to TRBJ1-2, with unresolved D. Trimming left V 5 bases short and J 1 base short, with 8 bases between. Germline CDR1 is SEHNR and CDR2 is FQNEAQ (reference sequence). This CDR3 is built from 13 residues. CDR3 sequence (DNA): TGTGCCAGCAGCAACGCGGGTAACTATGGCTACACCTTC. The encoded protein is CASSNAGNYGYTF.